This TCR beta chain was identified during a study of neurological immune-mediated disorders (dated by TCRdb to between 2018 and 2021). Context from the whole study: Peripheral blood TCR-beta repertoires from HTLV-I-associated myelopathy (HAM/TSP) patients, multiple sclerosis patients and healthy controls were compared by UMI-based sequencing. Longitudinal samples, technical triplicates and paired sorted CD4+ and CD8+ T-cell subsets, alongside PBMC samples, were included among the approximately 110 TCR-beta libraries. Each longitudinal HAM/TSP and healthy donor was sampled at 3 time-points spaced at roughly 3-40 month intervals. Of the 68 subjects in the cohort, about 14 were HAM/TSP patients, about 34 were multiple sclerosis patients, and about 20 were healthy controls.

cDNA synthesis used template-switch 5'RACE with a primer carrying a 10-nucleotide random unique molecular identifier tagging each TCR transcript. Over 180 million TCR-beta sequences, covering 15-18 subjects, were produced in each sequencing run. The RNeasy kit was used for extraction of total RNA. The KAPA Real-time Library Amplification kit was used to amplify TCR-beta VDJ regions with primers targeting the TCR constant region and the 5'RACE anchor. Sample indexes and Illumina adaptors were added in a first PCR, and a second PCR then increased library yield. After Ampure bead purification, the TCR product of roughly 650 bp was size-selected on a 2% E-gel SizeSelection system. Before pooling, library quality was assessed on a Bioanalyzer, concentration was determined with Qubit, and library quantification was performed with the Kapa Library Quantification kit. An Illumina HiSeq 2500 was used to sequence the libraries paired-end at 2 x 150 bp. To increase sequence diversity, roughly 24-31% phiX was spiked into each library pool. In the original analysis: The quality-filtered reads were processed with the UMI-based MiGEC pipeline, whose error correction step removed more than 75% of the raw TCR sequences. VDJ genes were aligned to IMGT germline references, and clonotypes were defined by unique CDR3 amino acid sequence plus V-J genes. Clonal expansion, Shannon diversity and CDR3 relatedness (CalcPairwiseDistances, ClusterSamples) were evaluated with VDJtools, and phylogenetic trees were built with CLCbio workbench. A clone was classed as expanded if it had 8 or more unique UMIs, a cutoff based on coefficient-of-variation modelling across technical triplicates. TCRdb reworked the public reads: Q25 trimming with fastp, MiXCR clone assembly, productive beta chains retained. CDR3 protein duplicates are merged, each entry listing the most common genes and DNA. TCRdb's processing, not the authors' own work, is the source of the V and J calls. The sample records 85,000 to 110,000 distinct CDR3 sequences, approximately 10% of which are singletons. The ten largest clones take up about 3% of the sample.

Many counts were recorded for this clonotype. The antigen this receptor binds is unknown. No base qualities exist here, and no much larger clone lies one base off it. The time point label of this sample denotes: longitudinal time-point 3. Libraries from unsorted PBMCs were made from 2 million PBMCs kept in RNAlater at -80 degrees C until RNA extraction. Peripheral blood was subjected to Ficoll-Hypaque density gradient centrifugation to isolate PBMCs, which were then cryopreserved in liquid nitrogen. The paper's findings and limits, for the study overall: TCR clonal expansion was highest in HAM/TSP patients and lowest in MS patients, with MS patients falling below even healthy controls. No identical CDR3 amino acid sequences were shared among expanded clones across subjects, suggesting private TCR-beta repertoires in all groups.

This TCR came from a female donor with HTLV-1-associated myelopathy (HAM/TSP). The sequenced sample consisted of PBMCs.

DNA sequence: TGCGCCAGCAGCCAATTCTGGGCTTCGGTGACCTACGAGCAGTACTTC. The resulting protein is CASSQFWASVTYEQYF. This receptor chain uses TRBV4-1 and TRBJ2-7, with the D gene too uncertain to name. From a lookup of the germline V gene, CDR1 and CDR2 are MGHRA and YSYEKL. From cysteine to phenylalanine, the CDR3 is 16 amino acids long. Of the read, only the CDR3 DNA is kept; its 48 bases are in frame from base 1. The V and J ends are trimmed by 2 bases and 2 bases, leaving 16 bases between them.